The entry below gives a single TCR beta chain sequence along with its context. Its antigen is not known. A single base separates this from a much larger clone, so it may be a read error. This sample includes further DNA sequences coding for the same CDR3. The data belong to a study of shared clonotypes between healthy human individuals. Germline V gene sequence: CDR1 SGHTA, CDR2 FQGNSA. Trimming took off 3 bases at V and 0 bases at J, with 5 bases between the two ends. There are 13 residues in the CDR3. Each subset's genomic DNA was shared equally among a number of immunoSEQ plates. Authors' processing steps: As immunoSEQ supplied junction-only sequences (without quality scores), filtering differed. Method: immunoSEQ multiplex PCR; TCRdb's copy keeps in-frame clones and lacks some. V, J and clone size reflect that table, while D and trimming were determined from the DNA. Altogether 850,000 to 1,200,000 clones are present, about 75% being singletons, with the ten largest covering less than 1.5%.

Into CD45RA+ naive and CD45RA-negative memory subsets, the CD4+ cells were split. Study-wide findings and caveats: Larger richness was generally estimated for naive than memory subsets.

The V gene is TRBV7-2, the J gene TRBJ1-2; no clear D gene. The sequence derives from a young man in good health. Sequencing input: memory CD4+ T cells sorted from blood. Subset meaning: CD45RA-negative fraction. For the CDR3, the DNA is TGTGCCAGCAGCTTTGGGGCTAACTATGGCTACACCTTC. Translated: CASSFGANYGYTF.